This T cell receptor beta chain stems from a study of human T cells and chemical hapten exposure. Deletions cut 3 bases from V and 2 bases from J, with 10 bases between. The CDR3 extends over 14 amino acids. CDR1 is KGHSH and CDR2 is LQKENI in the germline V gene. Study observations and caveats: Unchanged with DPC sensitization were TCRs above 1 in 1000 frequency.

In regard to this clonotype: What it binds is not known.

During construction of the library, unique molecular identifiers were attached to individual cDNA molecules for quantitative, reproducible TCR counting. TCRdb independently ran MiXCR on the RACE reads; one entry per CDR3 protein. Found here are some 91,000 distinct CDR3 sequences, roughly a quarter of them singletons; the top ten hold 10%. Time point denoted: patch test 3, about 24 weeks after DPC sensitization. Treatment denoted: therapeutic diphenylcyclopropenone sensitization with weekly scalp DPC. Unfractionated whole blood yielded the extracted total RNA. The V call is TRBV18, the J call TRBJ1-2; no clear D. This clonotype was obtained from a man in his forties with alopecia areata. Some clones in this sample may be carry-over from other donors' samples. This specimen was whole blood, taken in connection with sensitization to the hapten diphenylcyclopropenone (DPC). CDR3 residues: CASSPREKNYGYTF. CDR3 DNA sequence: TGTGCCAGCTCACCCCGGGAGAAGAACTATGGCTACACCTTC.